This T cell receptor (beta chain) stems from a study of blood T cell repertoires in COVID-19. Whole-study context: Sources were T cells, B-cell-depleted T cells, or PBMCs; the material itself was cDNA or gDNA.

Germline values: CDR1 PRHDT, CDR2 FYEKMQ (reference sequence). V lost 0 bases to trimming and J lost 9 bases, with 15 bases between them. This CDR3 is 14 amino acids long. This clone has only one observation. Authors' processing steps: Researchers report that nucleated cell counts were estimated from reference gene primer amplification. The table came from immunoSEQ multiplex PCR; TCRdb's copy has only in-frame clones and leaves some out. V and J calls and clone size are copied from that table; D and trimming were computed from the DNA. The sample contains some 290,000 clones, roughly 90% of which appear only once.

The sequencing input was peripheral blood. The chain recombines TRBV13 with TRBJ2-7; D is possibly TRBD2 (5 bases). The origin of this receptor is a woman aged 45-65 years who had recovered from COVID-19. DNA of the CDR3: TGTGCCAGCAGCTTAGGCGCGTTGGACTCTAGGCAGTACTTC. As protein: CASSLGALDSRQYF.